The sequence of this T cell receptor beta chain was determined in a study of identical twins. This clonotype came up many times. TCRdb processed the 5' RACE reads anew with MiXCR; each CDR3 protein has one entry. The sample holds 600,000 to 700,000 distinct CDR3 sequences, around 20% seen once. With no exceptions, donors were healthy Caucasians. Trimming removed 2 bases at V and 1 base at J, with 9 bases between. This CDR3 has 14 residues. Germline values: CDR1 MNHEY, CDR2 SVGAGI. These same data were also listed under a study on T cells expressing NK-cell markers. In that study: Among CD8+ T cells from roughly six donors, dominant NKG2C+ clonotypes accounted for roughly 1.0-7.0%. Topping the CD3+CD56-NKG2C+ fraction as well were these clonotypes, in several donors.

Sample: PBMCs. This chain connects TRBV6-5 to TRBJ2-7; D is unresolved. The receptor was derived from a woman between 18 and 29 years old in good health. The CDR3 is CASSYPTASYEQYF. The CDR3, as DNA: TGTGCCAGCAGTTACCCGACTGCTTCCTACGAGCAGTACTTC.